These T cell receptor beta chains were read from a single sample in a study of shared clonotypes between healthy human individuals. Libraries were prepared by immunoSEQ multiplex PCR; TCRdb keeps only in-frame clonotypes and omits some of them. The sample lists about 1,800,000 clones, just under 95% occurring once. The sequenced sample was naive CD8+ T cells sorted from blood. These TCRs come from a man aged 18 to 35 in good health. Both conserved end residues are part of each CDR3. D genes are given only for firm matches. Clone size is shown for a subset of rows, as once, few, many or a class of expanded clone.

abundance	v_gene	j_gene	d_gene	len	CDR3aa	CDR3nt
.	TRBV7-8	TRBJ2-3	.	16	CASSFGPAASTDTQYF	TGTGCCAGCAGCTTCGGGCCCGCTGCTAGCACGGATACGCAGTATTTT
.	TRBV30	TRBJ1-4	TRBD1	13	CAYATGRDEKLFF	TGTGCCTACGCGACAGGGAGGGATGAAAAACTGTTTTTT
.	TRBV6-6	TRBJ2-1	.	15	CASNPEGGTYNEQFF	TGTGCCAGCAACCCCGAGGGAGGTACCTACAATGAGCAGTTCTTC
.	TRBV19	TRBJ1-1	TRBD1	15	CASSGVGTANTEAFF	TGTGCCAGTAGTGGGGTTGGGACAGCGAACACTGAAGCTTTCTTT
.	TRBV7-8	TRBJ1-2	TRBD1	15	CASSTGQGAGYGYTF	TGTGCCAGCAGCACAGGACAGGGGGCAGGCTATGGCTACACCTTC
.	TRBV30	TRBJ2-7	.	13	CGPNRDKAYEQYF	TGTGGGCCGAACCGGGACAAGGCCTACGAGCAGTACTTC
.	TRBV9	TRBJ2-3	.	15	CASSVDGVMTDTQYF	TGTGCCAGCAGCGTAGATGGGGTTATGACAGATACGCAGTATTTT
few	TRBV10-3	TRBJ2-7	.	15	CAISGAGTGSYEQYF	TGTGCCATCAGTGGAGCGGGTACAGGCTCCTACGAGCAGTACTTC
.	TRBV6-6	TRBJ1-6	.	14	CASSYTGGNSPLHF	TGTGCCAGCAGTTATACGGGGGGTAATTCACCCCTCCACTTT
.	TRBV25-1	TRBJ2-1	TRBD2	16	CASSGLAGPDYNEQFF	TGTGCCAGCAGTGGCTTAGCGGGGCCGGACTACAATGAGCAGTTCTTC
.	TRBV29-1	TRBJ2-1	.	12	CSVEGTSNEQFF	TGCAGCGTTGAAGGGACCTCGAATGAGCAGTTCTTC
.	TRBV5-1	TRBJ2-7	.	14	CASSLDGSSYEQYF	TGCGCCAGCAGCTTAGACGGGAGCTCCTACGAGCAGTACTTC
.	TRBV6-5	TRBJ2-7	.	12	CASRGNSYEQYF	TGTGCCAGCAGGGGGAATTCCTACGAGCAGTACTTC
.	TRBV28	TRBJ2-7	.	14	CASSGPFRDYEQYF	TGTGCCAGCAGTGGGCCCTTCCGAGACTACGAGCAGTACTTC
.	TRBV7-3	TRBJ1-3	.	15	CASSASSGPGNTIYF	TGTGCCAGCAGCGCCTCCTCGGGGCCTGGAAACACCATATATTTT
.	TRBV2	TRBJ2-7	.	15	CASSLPGNRDYEQYF	TGTGCCAGCAGCCTTCCAGGGAATCGTGACTACGAGCAGTACTTC
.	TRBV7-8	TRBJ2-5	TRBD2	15	CASSPTGLEEETQYF	TGTGCCAGCAGCCCGACGGGACTAGAGGAAGAGACCCAGTACTTC
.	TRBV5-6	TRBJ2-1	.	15	CASSPVPEPNNEQFF	TGTGCCAGCAGCCCCGTTCCGGAGCCTAACAATGAGCAGTTCTTC
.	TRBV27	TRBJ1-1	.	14	CASSLLASHNQAFF	TGTGCCAGCAGTTTACTTGCCAGTCACAATCAGGCTTTCTTT
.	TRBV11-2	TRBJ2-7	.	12	CASSLEGGEQYF	TGTGCCAGCAGCTTAGAAGGGGGAGAGCAGTACTTC
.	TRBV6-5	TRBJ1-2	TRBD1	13	CASSFGTGYGYTF	TGTGCCAGCAGTTTTGGGACAGGGTATGGCTACACCTTC
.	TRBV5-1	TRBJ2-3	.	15	CASSLDYPSTDTQYF	TGCGCCAGCAGCTTGGATTACCCTAGCACAGATACGCAGTATTTT
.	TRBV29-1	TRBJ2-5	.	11	CSVEDQETQYF	TGCAGCGTTGAAGACCAAGAGACCCAGTACTTC
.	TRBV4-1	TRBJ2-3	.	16	CASSSRLVLSTDTQYF	TGCGCCAGCAGCTCGCGACTAGTCTTAAGCACAGATACGCAGTATTTT
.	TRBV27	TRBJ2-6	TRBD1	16	CASKQTGGLGANVLTF	TGTGCCAGCAAGCAAACAGGGGGCCTTGGGGCCAACGTCCTGACTTTC
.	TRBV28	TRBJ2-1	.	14	CASSPYGGRNEQFF	TGTGCCAGCAGTCCTTATGGAGGTCGCAATGAGCAGTTCTTC
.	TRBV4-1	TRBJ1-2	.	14	CASSQITGREGYTF	TGCGCCAGCAGCCAAATCACAGGGAGGGAAGGCTACACCTTC
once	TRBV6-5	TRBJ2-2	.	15	CASRPGLARTGELFF	TGTGCCAGCAGACCCGGGCTAGCGCGCACCGGGGAGCTGTTTTTT
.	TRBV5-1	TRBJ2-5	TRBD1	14	CASSTLDRRETQYF	TGCGCCAGCAGCACGTTGGACAGGAGGGAGACCCAGTACTTC
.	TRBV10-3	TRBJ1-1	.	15	CAIAHGTDEQTGAFF	TGTGCCATTGCACACGGGACCGACGAACAAACGGGAGCTTTCTTT
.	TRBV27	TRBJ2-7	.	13	CASALWAGDEQYF	TGTGCCAGCGCCCTGTGGGCAGGGGACGAGCAGTACTTC
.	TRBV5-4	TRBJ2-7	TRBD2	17	CASSLASGGPSYYEQYF	TGTGCCAGCAGCTTGGCCAGCGGGGGCCCTTCTTACTACGAGCAGTACTTC
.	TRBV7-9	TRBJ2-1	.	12	CASSLGSNEQFF	TGTGCCAGCAGCTTAGGGTCAAATGAGCAGTTCTTC
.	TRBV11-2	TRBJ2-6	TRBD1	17	CASSPRQGATGANVLTF	TGTGCCAGCAGCCCCCGACAGGGTGCTACTGGGGCCAACGTCCTGACTTTC
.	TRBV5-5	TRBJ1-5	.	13	CASSPGSDQPQHF	TGTGCCAGCAGCCCCGGCTCCGATCAGCCCCAGCATTTT
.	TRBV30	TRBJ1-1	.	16	CAWSADYRLGDTEAFF	TGTGCCTGGAGTGCGGACTACAGGTTAGGGGACACTGAAGCTTTCTTT
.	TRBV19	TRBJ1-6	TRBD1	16	CASSIADRGGNSPLHF	TGTGCCAGTAGTATCGCAGACAGGGGAGGCAATTCACCCCTCCACTTT
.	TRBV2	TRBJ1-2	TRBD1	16	CASSGDRGGDFYGYTF	TGTGCCAGCAGCGGAGACAGGGGAGGGGACTTTTATGGCTACACCTTC
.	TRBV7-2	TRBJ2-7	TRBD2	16	CASRLEATSLSYEQYF	TGTGCCAGCAGATTAGAGGCGACTAGCTTATCCTACGAGCAGTACTTC
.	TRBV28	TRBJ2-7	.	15	CASSWRTWGTIEQYF	TGTGCCAGCAGTTGGCGGACTTGGGGTACTATCGAGCAGTACTTC
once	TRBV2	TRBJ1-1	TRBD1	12	CASSTGGTEAFF	TGTGCCAGCAGCACAGGGGGCACTGAAGCTTTCTTT